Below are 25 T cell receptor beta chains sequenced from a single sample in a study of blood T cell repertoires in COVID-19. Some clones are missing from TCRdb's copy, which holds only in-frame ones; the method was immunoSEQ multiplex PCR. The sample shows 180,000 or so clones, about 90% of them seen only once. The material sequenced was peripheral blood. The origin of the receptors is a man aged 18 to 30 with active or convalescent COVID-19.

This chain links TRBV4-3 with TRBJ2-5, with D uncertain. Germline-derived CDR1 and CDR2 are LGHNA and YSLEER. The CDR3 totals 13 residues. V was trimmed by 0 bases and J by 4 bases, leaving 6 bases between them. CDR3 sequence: CASSQDNRETQYF. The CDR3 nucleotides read TGCGCCAGCAGCCAAGATAACAGAGAGACCCAGTACTTC.

This chain's CDR3 is CASSVGVTGEQFF. CDR3 bases: TGTGCCAGCAGCGTAGGGGTGACGGGGGAGCAGTTCTTC. The chain employs TRBV9 and TRBJ2-1; possibly TRBD2 for D (5 bases). Germline-derived CDR1 and CDR2 are SGDLS and YYNGEE. The germline V and J ends were trimmed by 0 bases and 10 bases, with 11 bases remaining between them. This CDR3 contains 13 residues.

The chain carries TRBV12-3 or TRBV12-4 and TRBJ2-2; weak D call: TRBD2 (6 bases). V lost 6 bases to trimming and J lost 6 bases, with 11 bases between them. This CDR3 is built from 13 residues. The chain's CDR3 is CASSPTSAGELFF. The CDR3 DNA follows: TGTGCCAGCAGCCCGACTAGTGCCGGGGAGCTGTTTTTT.

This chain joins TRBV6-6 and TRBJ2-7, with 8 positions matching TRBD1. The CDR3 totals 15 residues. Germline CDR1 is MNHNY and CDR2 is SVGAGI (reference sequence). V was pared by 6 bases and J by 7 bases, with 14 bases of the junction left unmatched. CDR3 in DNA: TGTGCCAGCAGAGCGAAGGACAGGGCCCGGTTAGAGCAGTACTTC. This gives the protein CASRAKDRARLEQYF.

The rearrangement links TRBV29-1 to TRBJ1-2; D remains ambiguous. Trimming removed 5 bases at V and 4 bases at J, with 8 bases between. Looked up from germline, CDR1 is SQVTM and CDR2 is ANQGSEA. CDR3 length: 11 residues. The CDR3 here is CSVQQLYGYTF. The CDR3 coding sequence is TGCAGCGTTCAACAGCTCTATGGCTACACCTTC.

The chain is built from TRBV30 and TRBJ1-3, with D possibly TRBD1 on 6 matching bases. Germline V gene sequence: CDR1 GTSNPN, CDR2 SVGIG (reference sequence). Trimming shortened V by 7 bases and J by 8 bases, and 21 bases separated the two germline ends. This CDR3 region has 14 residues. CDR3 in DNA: TGTGCCTACATAAAACAGGGAGATGATTACACCATATATTTT. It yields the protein CAYIKQGDDYTIYF.

The CDR3 here is CASSVGAGSTGETQYF. DNA for the CDR3: TGTGCCAGCAGCGTAGGGGCAGGGAGCACAGGGGAGACCCAGTACTTC. This chain joins TRBV9 and TRBJ2-5, with D possibly TRBD1 on 6 matching bases. The V and J ends lost 0 bases and 5 bases respectively, with 17 bases between them. The CDR3 spans 16 residues. Looked up from germline, CDR1 is SGDLS and CDR2 is YYNGEE.

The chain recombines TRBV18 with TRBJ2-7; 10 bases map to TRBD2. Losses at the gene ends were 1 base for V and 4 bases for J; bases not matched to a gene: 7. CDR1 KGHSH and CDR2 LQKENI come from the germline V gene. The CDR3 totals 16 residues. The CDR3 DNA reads TGTGCCAGCTCACCACAGGGGACTAGCGTCTCTTACGAGCAGTACTTC. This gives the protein CASSPQGTSVSYEQYF.

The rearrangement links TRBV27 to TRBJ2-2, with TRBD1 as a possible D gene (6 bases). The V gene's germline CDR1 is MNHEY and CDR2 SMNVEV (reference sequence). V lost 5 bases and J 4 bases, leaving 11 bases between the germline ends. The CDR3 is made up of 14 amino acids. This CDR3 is CASSTGLGTGELFF. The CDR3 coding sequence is TGTGCCAGCAGTACAGGGTTGGGCACCGGGGAGCTGTTTTTT.

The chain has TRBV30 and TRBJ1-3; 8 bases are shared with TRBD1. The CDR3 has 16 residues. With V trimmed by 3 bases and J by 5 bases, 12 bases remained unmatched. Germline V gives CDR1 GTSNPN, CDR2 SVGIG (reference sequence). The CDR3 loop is CAWSRDRSGERNTIYF. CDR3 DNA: TGTGCCTGGAGCAGGGACAGGTCGGGGGAGAGAAACACCATATATTTT.

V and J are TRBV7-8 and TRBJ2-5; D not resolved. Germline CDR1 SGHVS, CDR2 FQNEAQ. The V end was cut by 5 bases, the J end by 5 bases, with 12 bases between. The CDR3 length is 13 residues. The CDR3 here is CASSATTRETQYF. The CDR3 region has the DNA TGTGCCAGCAGCGCAACCACCCGGGAGACCCAGTACTTC.

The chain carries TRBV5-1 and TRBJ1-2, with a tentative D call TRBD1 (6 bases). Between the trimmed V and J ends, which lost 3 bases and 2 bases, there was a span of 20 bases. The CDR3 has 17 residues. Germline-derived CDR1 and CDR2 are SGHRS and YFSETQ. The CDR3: CASSSNGATGWNYGYTF. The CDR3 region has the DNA TGCGCCAGCAGCTCCAACGGGGCTACAGGGTGGAACTATGGCTACACCTTC. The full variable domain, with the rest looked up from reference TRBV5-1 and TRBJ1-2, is KAGVTQTPRYLIKTRGQQVTLSCSPISGHRSVSWYQQTPGQGLQFLFEYFSETQRNKGNFPGRFSGRQFSNSRSEMNVSTLELGDSALYLCASSSNGATGWNYGYTFGSGTRLTVV.

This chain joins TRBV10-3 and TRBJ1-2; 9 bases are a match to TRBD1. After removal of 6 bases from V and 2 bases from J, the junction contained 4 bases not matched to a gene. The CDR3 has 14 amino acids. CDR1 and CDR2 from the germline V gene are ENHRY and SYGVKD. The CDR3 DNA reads TGTGCCATCAGCGGGACAGGGAGAAACTATGGCTACACCTTC. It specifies CAISGTGRNYGYTF.

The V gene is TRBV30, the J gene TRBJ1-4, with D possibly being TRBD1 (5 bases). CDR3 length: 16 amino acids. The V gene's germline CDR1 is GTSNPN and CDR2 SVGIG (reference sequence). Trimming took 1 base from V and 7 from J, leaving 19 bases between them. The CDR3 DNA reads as TGTGCCTGGAGTGAATACCGGGACTCCCTAGGTGAAAAACTGTTTTTT. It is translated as CAWSEYRDSLGEKLFF.

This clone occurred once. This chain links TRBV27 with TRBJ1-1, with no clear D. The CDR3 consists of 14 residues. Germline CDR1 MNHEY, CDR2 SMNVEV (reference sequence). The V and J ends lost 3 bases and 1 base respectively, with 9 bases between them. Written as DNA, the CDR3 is TGTGCCAGCAGTTTTTCAGGCTCGAACACTGAAGCTTTCTTT. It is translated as CASSFSGSNTEAFF.

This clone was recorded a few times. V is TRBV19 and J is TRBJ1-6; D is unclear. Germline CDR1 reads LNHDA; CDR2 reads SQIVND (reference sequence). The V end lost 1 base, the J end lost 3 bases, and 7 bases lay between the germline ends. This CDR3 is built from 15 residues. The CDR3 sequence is CASSIVHSYNSPLHF. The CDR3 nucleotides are TGTGCCAGTAGTATAGTACACAGCTATAATTCACCCCTCCACTTT.

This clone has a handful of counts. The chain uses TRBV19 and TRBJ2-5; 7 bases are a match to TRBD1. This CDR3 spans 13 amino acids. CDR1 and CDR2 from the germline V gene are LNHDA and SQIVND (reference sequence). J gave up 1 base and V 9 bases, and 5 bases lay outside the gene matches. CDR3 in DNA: TGTGCCAGCCGGGACAGACGCCAAGAGACCCAGTACTTC. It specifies CASRDRRQETQYF.

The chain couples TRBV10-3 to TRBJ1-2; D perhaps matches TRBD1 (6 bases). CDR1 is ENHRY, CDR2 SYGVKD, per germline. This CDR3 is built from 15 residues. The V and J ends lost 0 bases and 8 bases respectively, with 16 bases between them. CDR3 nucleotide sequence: TGTGCCATCAGTGAGTCACAGGGCTCGGGAAGGGGCTACACCTTC. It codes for CAISESQGSGRGYTF.

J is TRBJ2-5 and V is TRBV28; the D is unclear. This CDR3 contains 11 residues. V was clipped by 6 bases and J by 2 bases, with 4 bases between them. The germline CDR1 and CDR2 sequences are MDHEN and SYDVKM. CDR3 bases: TGTGCCAGCAGCACACAAGAGACCCAGTACTTC. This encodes CASSTQETQYF.

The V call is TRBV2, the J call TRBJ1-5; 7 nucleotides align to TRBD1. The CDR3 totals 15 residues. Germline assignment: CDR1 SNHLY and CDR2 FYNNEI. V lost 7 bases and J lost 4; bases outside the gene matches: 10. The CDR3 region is CASIRDRGFNQPQHF. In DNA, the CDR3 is TGTGCCAGCATTCGGGACAGAGGATTTAATCAGCCCCAGCATTTT.

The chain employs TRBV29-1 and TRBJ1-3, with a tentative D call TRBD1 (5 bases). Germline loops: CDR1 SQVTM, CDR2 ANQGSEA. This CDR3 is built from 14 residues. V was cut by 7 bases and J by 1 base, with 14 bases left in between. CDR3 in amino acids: CSASSGRSGNTIYF. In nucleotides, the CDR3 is TGCAGCGCCAGTTCAGGGAGGTCTGGAAACACCATATATTTT.

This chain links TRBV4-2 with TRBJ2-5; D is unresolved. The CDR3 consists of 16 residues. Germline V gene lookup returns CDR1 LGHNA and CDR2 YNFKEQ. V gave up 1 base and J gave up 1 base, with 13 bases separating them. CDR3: CASSQVVRLGQETQYF. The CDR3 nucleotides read TGTGCCAGCAGCCAAGTGGTAAGACTGGGCCAAGAGACCCAGTACTTC.

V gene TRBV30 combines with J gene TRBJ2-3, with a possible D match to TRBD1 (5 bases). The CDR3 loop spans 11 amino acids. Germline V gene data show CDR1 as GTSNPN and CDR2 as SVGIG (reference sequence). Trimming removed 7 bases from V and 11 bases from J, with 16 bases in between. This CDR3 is CAYDRGLMQYF. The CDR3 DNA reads TGTGCCTATGATAGGGGTTTGATGCAGTATTTT.

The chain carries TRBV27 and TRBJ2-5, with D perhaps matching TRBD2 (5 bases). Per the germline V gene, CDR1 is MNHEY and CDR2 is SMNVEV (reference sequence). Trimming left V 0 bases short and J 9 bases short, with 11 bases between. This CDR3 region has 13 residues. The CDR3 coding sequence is TGTGCCAGCAGTTTATCCGAGGGCCGGCCCCAGTACTTC. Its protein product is CASSLSEGRPQYF.

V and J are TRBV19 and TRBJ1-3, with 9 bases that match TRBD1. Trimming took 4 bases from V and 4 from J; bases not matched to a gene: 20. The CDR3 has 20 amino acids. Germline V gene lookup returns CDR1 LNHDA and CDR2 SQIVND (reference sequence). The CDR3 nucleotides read TGTGCCAGTAGTAGTCGACCGGGACAGGGCCGACTAGTATCCGGAAACACCATATATTTT. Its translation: CASSSRPGQGRLVSGNTIYF.